A selection of T cell receptor beta chains follows, all from one sample in a study of identical twins. Using its own MiXCR run on the 5' RACE reads, TCRdb lists one record per CDR3 protein. Among about 530,000 distinct CDR3 sequences listed, 20% to 25% were seen once. The data also belong to a second study, concerning yellow fever vaccine responses in identical twins.

Sequenced: CD4+ T cells sorted from blood. These receptors were collected from a woman younger than 35 in good health. CDR3s include the opening cysteine and the closing phenylalanine or tryptophan. The order of the fields is V gene, J gene, D gene, clone size, CDR3 protein, CDR3 DNA. A D gene is named only where the DNA matches it firmly. Rows may omit the clone size; those that give it use once, few, many or a size class.

V gene: TRBV29-1; J gene: TRBJ2-5; D gene: NA; clone size: few; CDR3 protein: CSVDGLARDQETQYF; CDR3 DNA: TGCAGCGTTGACGGTCTAGCGAGAGATCAAGAGACCCAGTACTTC
V gene: TRBV10-3; J gene: TRBJ1-1; D gene: TRBD1; clone size: once; CDR3 protein: CAIEPRQGSTQAFF; CDR3 DNA: TGTGCCATCGAGCCCCGACAGGGCAGCACTCAAGCTTTCTTT
V gene: TRBV5-6; J gene: TRBJ1-1; D gene: NA; clone size: NA; CDR3 protein: CASSFGAQHGTEAFF; CDR3 DNA: TGTGCCAGCAGCTTCGGGGCACAGCACGGCACTGAAGCTTTCTTT
V gene: TRBV5-1; J gene: TRBJ2-5; D gene: NA; clone size: few; CDR3 protein: CASSLDQARETQYF; CDR3 DNA: TGCGCCAGCAGCTTGGACCAAGCTCGAGAGACCCAGTACTTC
V gene: TRBV5-1; J gene: TRBJ2-3; D gene: TRBD2; clone size: NA; CDR3 protein: CASSPVGRDTDTQYF; CDR3 DNA: TGCGCCAGCAGCCCAGTAGGGAGGGACACAGATACGCAGTATTTT
V gene: TRBV23-1; J gene: TRBJ2-3; D gene: NA; clone size: NA; CDR3 protein: CASSQSTGVDTQYF; CDR3 DNA: TGCGCCAGCAGTCAATCAACGGGAGTAGATACGCAGTATTTT
V gene: TRBV7-8; J gene: TRBJ2-1; D gene: TRBD2; clone size: few; CDR3 protein: CASSPGLAVPSYNEQFF; CDR3 DNA: TGTGCCAGCAGCCCGGGACTAGCGGTGCCCTCCTACAATGAGCAGTTCTTC
V gene: TRBV12-3/TRBV12-4; J gene: TRBJ2-1; D gene: TRBD2; clone size: NA; CDR3 protein: CASSFELADYNEQFF; CDR3 DNA: TGTGCCAGCAGTTTTGAACTAGCGGATTACAATGAGCAGTTCTTC
V gene: TRBV20-1; J gene: TRBJ1-1; D gene: NA; clone size: few; CDR3 protein: CSAKKQDGNTEAFF; CDR3 DNA: TGCAGTGCTAAAAAACAGGATGGGAACACTGAAGCTTTCTTT
V gene: TRBV10-3; J gene: TRBJ2-2; D gene: NA; clone size: NA; CDR3 protein: CAISTVGTGELFF; CDR3 DNA: TGTGCCATCAGTACGGTGGGGACCGGGGAGCTGTTTTTT
V gene: TRBV12-3/TRBV12-4; J gene: TRBJ1-1; D gene: NA; clone size: many; CDR3 protein: CASSLARLNTEAFF; CDR3 DNA: TGTGCCAGCAGTTTAGCCAGGTTGAACACTGAAGCTTTCTTT
V gene: TRBV15; J gene: TRBJ2-2; D gene: TRBD1; clone size: NA; CDR3 protein: CATKGATIGTGDLFF; CDR3 DNA: TGTGCCACCAAGGGGGCAACAATCGGAACCGGGGATCTGTTTTTT
V gene: TRBV4-1; J gene: TRBJ2-1; D gene: NA; clone size: NA; CDR3 protein: CASSQDRGRGLYNEQFF; CDR3 DNA: TGCGCCAGCAGCCAAGATCGCGGCAGGGGTCTCTACAATGAGCAGTTCTTC
V gene: TRBV12-3/TRBV12-4; J gene: TRBJ2-2; D gene: TRBD2; clone size: few; CDR3 protein: CACSGLAGGSLRTGELFF; CDR3 DNA: TGTGCCTGCAGTGGACTAGCGGGAGGCTCCCTTAGGACCGGGGAGCTGTTTTTT
V gene: TRBV5-6; J gene: TRBJ2-2; D gene: NA; clone size: few; CDR3 protein: CASSGPENTGELFF; CDR3 DNA: TGTGCCAGCAGCGGTCCCGAGAACACCGGGGAGCTGTTTTTT
V gene: TRBV28; J gene: TRBJ2-7; D gene: TRBD2; clone size: few; CDR3 protein: CASRISGKRYEQYF; CDR3 DNA: TGTGCCAGCAGGATAAGCGGGAAGCGGTACGAGCAGTACTTC
V gene: TRBV6-5; J gene: TRBJ2-1; D gene: NA; clone size: few; CDR3 protein: CASSYLPNSYNEQFF; CDR3 DNA: TGTGCCAGCAGTTACCTACCGAACTCCTACAATGAGCAGTTCTTC
V gene: TRBV10-3; J gene: TRBJ1-2; D gene: NA; clone size: NA; CDR3 protein: CAISESRGGGYGYTF; CDR3 DNA: TGTGCCATCAGTGAGTCAAGGGGCGGCGGCTATGGCTACACCTTC
V gene: TRBV12-3/TRBV12-4; J gene: TRBJ2-1; D gene: TRBD2; clone size: NA; CDR3 protein: CASSHRNSGRFYNEQFF; CDR3 DNA: TGTGCCAGCAGTCACAGAAATAGCGGGAGGTTTTACAATGAGCAGTTCTTC
V gene: TRBV5-1; J gene: TRBJ2-5; D gene: NA; clone size: few; CDR3 protein: CASSQTLLEQYF; CDR3 DNA: TGCGCCAGCAGTCAAACTCTACTAGAGCAGTACTTC
V gene: TRBV29-1; J gene: TRBJ2-7; D gene: NA; clone size: NA; CDR3 protein: CSARDSYYEQYF; CDR3 DNA: TGCAGCGCGAGGGACTCCTACTACGAGCAGTACTTC
V gene: TRBV12-3/TRBV12-4; J gene: TRBJ1-1; D gene: NA; clone size: many; CDR3 protein: CASREKGRTEAFF; CDR3 DNA: TGTGCCAGCCGGGAGAAGGGAAGGACTGAAGCTTTCTTT
V gene: TRBV29-1; J gene: TRBJ1-2; D gene: NA; clone size: few; CDR3 protein: CSVAPDPYGYTF; CDR3 DNA: TGCAGCGTTGCCCCGGACCCATATGGCTACACCTTC
V gene: TRBV18; J gene: TRBJ2-3; D gene: NA; clone size: NA; CDR3 protein: CASSPPGGTGTDTQYF; CDR3 DNA: TGTGCCAGCTCACCACCAGGGGGTACCGGCACAGATACGCAGTATTTT
V gene: TRBV28; J gene: TRBJ2-7; D gene: NA; clone size: once; CDR3 protein: CASSLPAGSYEQYF; CDR3 DNA: TGTGCCAGCAGTTTACCCGCGGGCTCCTACGAGCAGTACTTC
V gene: TRBV12-3/TRBV12-4; J gene: TRBJ2-5; D gene: NA; clone size: NA; CDR3 protein: CASSLAGGGTQYF; CDR3 DNA: TGTGCCAGCAGTTTAGCCGGAGGGGGGACCCAGTACTTC
V gene: TRBV28; J gene: TRBJ2-2; D gene: TRBD2; clone size: few; CDR3 protein: CASSFHPGLAGNTGELFF; CDR3 DNA: TGTGCCAGCAGTTTTCACCCCGGACTAGCGGGGAACACCGGGGAGCTGTTTTTT
V gene: TRBV4-1; J gene: TRBJ1-4; D gene: NA; clone size: few; CDR3 protein: CASSQTATTNEKLFF; CDR3 DNA: TGCGCCAGCAGCCAAACAGCAACAACTAATGAAAAACTGTTTTTT